Each of the 15 T cell receptor beta chains below was sequenced from the same sample in a study of cytotoxic CD8 clonotypes in ibrutinib-treated CLL (TCRdb year 2021). The protocol used for the library was the immunoSEQ multiplex PCR assay. TCRdb carries this immuneACCESS record with in-frame sequences only. Its versions omit some clonotypes, under half of them owing to an unresolved V gene in the studies checked, with the rest unexplained. This sample comprises 20,000 to 25,000 clones, 65% to 75% of them detected only once. The ten biggest clones cover 26% of the sample. The sample in question was PBMCs, obtained before ibrutinib treatment. Receptors originate from a human donor with chronic lymphocytic leukemia.

This clone was recorded once. The chain uses TRBV5-1 and TRBJ2-3, with D possibly being TRBD2 (6 bases). The CDR3 runs to 16 residues. Germline values: CDR1 SGHRS, CDR2 YFSETQ. The V and J ends lost 0 bases and 1 base respectively, with 12 bases between them. The DNA of the CDR3 is TGCGCCAGCAGCTTGGAAGTGGGAGGTGGCACAGATACGCAGTATTTT. Translated, it gives CASSLEVGGGTDTQYF.

This sequence joins TRBV6-1 and TRBJ2-1; maybe TRBD2 (6 bases). There are 15 residues in the CDR3. Trimming removed 6 bases from V and 4 bases from J, with 16 bases in between. Per germline, CDR1 MNHNS and CDR2 SASEGT. The CDR3 nucleotides read TGTGCCAGCAGCCCGGGACTCAGGACTTACAATGAGCAGTTCTTC. The encoded protein is CASSPGLRTYNEQFF.

This chain connects TRBV6-1 to TRBJ2-7; unclear D gene. Trimming removed 1 base at V and 3 bases at J, with 10 bases between. The CDR3 covers 14 residues. Germline V gene lookup returns CDR1 MNHNS and CDR2 SASEGT. CDR3 sequence reads: CASSEGDFRYEQYF. CDR3 DNA sequence: TGTGCCAGCAGTGAAGGGGATTTCCGCTACGAGCAGTACTTC.

The chain employs TRBV14 and TRBJ2-1; 13 bases fit TRBD2. The CDR3 contains 16 residues. V trimming: 1 base; J trimming: 6 bases; junction bases outside the gene matches: 3. Germline V gives CDR1 SGHDN, CDR2 FVKESK. CDR3 coding DNA: TGTGCCAGCAGCCAAGTGGGACTAGCGGGAACCAATGAGCAGTTCTTC. Its translation: CASSQVGLAGTNEQFF.

V and J are TRBV6-6 and TRBJ1-1; D not certain. Germline-derived CDR1 and CDR2 are MNHNY and SVGAGI (reference sequence). The V end lost 5 bases, the J end lost 2 bases, and 12 bases lay between the germline ends. The CDR3 consists of 14 residues. CDR3 protein: CASSPNPQNTEAFF. The CDR3 DNA sequence: TGTGCCAGCAGTCCCAATCCACAAAACACTGAAGCTTTCTTT.

The J gene is TRBJ1-5, the V gene TRBV19, with D possibly matching TRBD1 (6 bases). Germline assignment: CDR1 LNHDA and CDR2 SQIVND (reference sequence). The CDR3 extends over 14 amino acids. The germline V and J ends were trimmed by 6 bases and 5 bases, with 14 bases remaining between them. The CDR3 DNA sequence: TGTGCCAGTAGAAAGGACAGAAGACATCAGCCCCAGCATTTT. It encodes CASRKDRRHQPQHF.

The V call is TRBV25-1, the J call TRBJ2-7, with TRBD1 matching 8 bases. Germline-derived CDR1 and CDR2 are MGHDK and SYGVNS. There are 14 residues in the CDR3. V trimming: 1 base; J trimming: 7 bases; junction bases outside the gene matches: 6. The CDR3 DNA follows: TGTGCCAGCAGTGAATTCCGCACAGGGGGGGAGCAGTACTTC. This translates into CASSEFRTGGEQYF.

The V and J genes are TRBV7-2 and TRBJ2-7, with D tentatively TRBD1 (5 bases). The V and J ends lost 1 base and 3 bases respectively, with 10 bases between them. This CDR3 comprises 14 residues. Germline lookup yields CDR1 SGHTA and CDR2 FQGNSA. The CDR3 DNA reads as TGTGCCAGCAGCTTAGTGCCAGGGAACTACGAGCAGTACTTC. Amino acids: CASSLVPGNYEQYF. Drawing the rest from reference TRBV7-2 and TRBJ2-7, the complete variable domain is GAGVSQSPSNKVTEKGKDVELRCDPISGHTALYWYRQSLGQGLEFLIYFQGNSAPDKSGLPSDRFSAERTGGSVSTLTIQRTQQEDSAVYLCASSLVPGNYEQYFGPGTRLTVT.

This clone showed up just once. This chain links TRBV5-1 with TRBJ2-7; D unclear. The CDR3 has 13 amino acids. The germline CDR1 and CDR2 sequences are SGHRS and YFSETQ. V was pared by 0 bases and J by 4 bases, with 8 bases between. CDR3 nucleotide sequence: TGCGCCAGCAGCTTGGCCATCCGTTACGAGCAGTACTTC. Translated: CASSLAIRYEQYF.

This clone is medium-sized (0.01 to 0.1%) by share. This chain links TRBV5-1 with TRBJ2-7; possibly TRBD1 for D (5 bases). The V end was cut by 7 bases, the J end by 3 bases, with 8 bases between. Germline lookup yields CDR1 SGHRS and CDR2 YFSETQ. The CDR3 loop spans 11 amino acids. The CDR3 region is CASGADYEQYF. CDR3 nucleotide sequence: TGCGCCAGCGGGGCCGACTACGAGCAGTACTTC.

The rearrangement uses TRBV7-3 and TRBJ2-5, with 8 bases matching TRBD2. This CDR3 has 13 residues. Per germline, CDR1 SGHTA and CDR2 FQGTGA. Trimming took 3 bases from V and 9 from J; bases not matched to a gene: 6. The CDR3 loop is CASSFGSGDAQYF. CDR3 DNA: TGTGCCAGCAGCTTTGGTAGCGGGGACGCCCAGTACTTC.

This clone was seen more than once but under ten times. This rearrangement joins TRBV6-5 to TRBJ2-7; D may be TRBD1 (6 bases). The CDR3 length is 14 residues. Germline values: CDR1 MNHEY, CDR2 SVGAGI. Trimming pared 6 bases from V and 7 bases from J, leaving 19 bases between. The CDR3 DNA reads as TGTGCCAGCAGCAGAGACAGGTCTTCAGGGGAGCAGTACTTC. Amino acids: CASSRDRSSGEQYF.

The chain combines TRBV11-2 with TRBJ1-1; D uncertain. This CDR3 has 12 amino acids. V was pared by 1 base and J by 11 bases, with 11 bases between. Germline V gene lookup returns CDR1 SGHAT and CDR2 FQNNGV. The CDR3 protein is CASSLAPGVAFF. DNA for the CDR3: TGTGCCAGCAGCTTAGCCCCCGGAGTGGCTTTCTTT.

The chain combines TRBV4-3 with TRBJ2-6, with D tentatively TRBD1 (5 bases). This CDR3 is built from 18 residues. Germline loops: CDR1 LGHNA, CDR2 YSLEER. Trimming took off 5 bases at V and 5 bases at J, with 22 bases between the two ends. The CDR3 DNA reads as TGCGCCAGCAGCGGATCTACAGGACGTCAAAGTCGGGCCAACGTCCTGACTTTC. Translation gives CASSGSTGRQSRANVLTF.

This chain links TRBV10-2 with TRBJ2-7, with 7 bases that match TRBD2. V gave up 4 bases and J gave up 0 bases; unmatched junction bases: 9. The CDR3 totals 16 residues. The germline CDR1 and CDR2 sequences are WSHSY and SAAADI. The CDR3 nucleotides are TGCGCCAGCAGTGCCCCCCTAGCGGCTCGCTCCTACGAGCAGTACTTC. It specifies CASSAPLAARSYEQYF.